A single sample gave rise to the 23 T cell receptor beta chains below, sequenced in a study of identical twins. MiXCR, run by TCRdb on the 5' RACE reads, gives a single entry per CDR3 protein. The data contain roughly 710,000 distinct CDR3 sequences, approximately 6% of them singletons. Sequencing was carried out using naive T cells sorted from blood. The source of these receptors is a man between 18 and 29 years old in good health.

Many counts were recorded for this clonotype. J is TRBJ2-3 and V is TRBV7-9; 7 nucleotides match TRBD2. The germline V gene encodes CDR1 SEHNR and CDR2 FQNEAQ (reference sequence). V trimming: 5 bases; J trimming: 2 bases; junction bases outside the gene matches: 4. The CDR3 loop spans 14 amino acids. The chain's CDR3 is CASSHSGLTDTQYF. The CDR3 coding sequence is TGTGCCAGCAGCCATAGCGGGCTCACAGATACGCAGTATTTT.

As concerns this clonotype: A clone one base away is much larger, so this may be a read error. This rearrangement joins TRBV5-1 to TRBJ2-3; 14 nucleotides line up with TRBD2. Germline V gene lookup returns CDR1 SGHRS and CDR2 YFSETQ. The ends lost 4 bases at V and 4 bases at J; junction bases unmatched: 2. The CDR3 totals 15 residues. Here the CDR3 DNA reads TGCGCCAGCAGCGCGGGACTAGCGGGAGCAGATACGCAGTATTTT. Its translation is CASSAGLAGADTQYF.

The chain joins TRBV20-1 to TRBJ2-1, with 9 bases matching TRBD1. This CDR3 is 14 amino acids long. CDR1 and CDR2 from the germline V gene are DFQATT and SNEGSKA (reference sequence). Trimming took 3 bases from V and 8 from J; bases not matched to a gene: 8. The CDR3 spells CSARGPGQGYEQFF. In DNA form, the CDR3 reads TGCAGTGCTAGGGGCCCGGGACAGGGCTATGAGCAGTTCTTC.

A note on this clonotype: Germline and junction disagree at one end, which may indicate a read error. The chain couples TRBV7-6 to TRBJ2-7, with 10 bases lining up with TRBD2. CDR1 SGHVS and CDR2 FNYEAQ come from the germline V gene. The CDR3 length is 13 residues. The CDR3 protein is CASSRGTSDEQDF. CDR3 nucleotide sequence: TGTGCCAGCAGCCGCGGGACTAGCGACGAGCAGGACTTC.

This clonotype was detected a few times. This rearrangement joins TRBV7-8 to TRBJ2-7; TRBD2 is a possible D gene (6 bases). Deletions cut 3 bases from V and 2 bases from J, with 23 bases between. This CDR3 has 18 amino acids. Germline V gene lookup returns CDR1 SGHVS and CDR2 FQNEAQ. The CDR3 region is CASSFPRRESSRPYEQYV. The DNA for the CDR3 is TGTGCCAGCAGCTTTCCCCGACGGGAGAGCAGCAGACCCTACGAGCAGTACGTC.

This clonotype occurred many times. DNA for the CDR3: TGCAGCGTTGACGGGGACACCATGAACACTGAAGCTTTCTTT. Its translation is CSVDGDTMNTEAFF. The V and J genes are TRBV29-1 and TRBJ1-1; a weak D match, TRBD1 (6 bases). V dropped 3 bases and J dropped 0 bases, with 11 bases sitting between them. The CDR3 is 14 amino acids. Germline V gene data show CDR1 as SQVTM and CDR2 as ANQGSEA.

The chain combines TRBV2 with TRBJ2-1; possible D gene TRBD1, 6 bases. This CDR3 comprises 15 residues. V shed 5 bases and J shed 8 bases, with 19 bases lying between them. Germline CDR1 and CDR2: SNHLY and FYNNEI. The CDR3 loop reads CASSKSDIQGDEQFF. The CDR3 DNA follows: TGTGCCAGCAGTAAAAGCGATATACAGGGAGATGAGCAGTTCTTC. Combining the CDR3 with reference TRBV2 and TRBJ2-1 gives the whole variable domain EPEVTQTPSHQVTQMGQEVILRCVPISNHLYFYWYRQILGQKVEFLVSFYNNEISEKSEIFDDQFSVERPDGSNFTLKIRSTKLEDSAMYFCASSKSDIQGDEQFFGPGTRLTVL.

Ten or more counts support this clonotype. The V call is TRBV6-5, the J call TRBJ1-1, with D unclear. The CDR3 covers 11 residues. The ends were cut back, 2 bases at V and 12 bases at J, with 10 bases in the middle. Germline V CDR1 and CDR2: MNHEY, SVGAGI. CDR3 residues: CASSYLGVTFF. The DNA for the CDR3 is TGTGCCAGCAGTTACCTGGGAGTTACTTTCTTT.

The CDR3 sequence is CASSPPWREHYNEQFF. The CDR3 DNA sequence: TGTGCCAGCTCACCACCATGGCGGGAGCATTACAATGAGCAGTTCTTC. The chain employs TRBV18 and TRBJ2-1; 7 bases fit TRBD2. CDR3 length: 16 residues. Germline V gives CDR1 KGHSH, CDR2 LQKENI. Trimming removed 0 bases from V and 4 bases from J; junction bases left unmatched: 6.

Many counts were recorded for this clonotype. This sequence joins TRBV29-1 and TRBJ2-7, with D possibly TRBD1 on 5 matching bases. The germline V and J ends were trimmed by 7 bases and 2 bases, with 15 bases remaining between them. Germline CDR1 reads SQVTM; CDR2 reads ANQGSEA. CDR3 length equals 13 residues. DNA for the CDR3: TGCAGCGCTCAGGGTTTTATCGCCTACGAGCAGTACTTC. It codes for CSAQGFIAYEQYF.

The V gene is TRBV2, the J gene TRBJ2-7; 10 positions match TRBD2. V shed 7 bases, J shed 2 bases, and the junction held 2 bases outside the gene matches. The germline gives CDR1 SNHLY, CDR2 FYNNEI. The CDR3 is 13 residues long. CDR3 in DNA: TGTGCCAGCACCACTAGCGGGACCTACGAGCAGTACGTC. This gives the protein CASTTSGTYEQYV.

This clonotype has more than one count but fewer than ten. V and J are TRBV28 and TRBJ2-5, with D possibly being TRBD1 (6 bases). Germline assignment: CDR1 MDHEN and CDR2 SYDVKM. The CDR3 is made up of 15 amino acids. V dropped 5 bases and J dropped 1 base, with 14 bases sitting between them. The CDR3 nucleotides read TGTGCCAGCAGTGATCTACAGGGTACCCAAGAGACCCAGTACTTC. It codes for CASSDLQGTQETQYF.

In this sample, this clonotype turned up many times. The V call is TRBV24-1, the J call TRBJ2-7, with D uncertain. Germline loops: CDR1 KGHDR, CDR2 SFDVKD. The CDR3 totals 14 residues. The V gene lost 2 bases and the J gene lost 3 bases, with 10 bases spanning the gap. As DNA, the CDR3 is TGTGCCACCAGTGATTCCAGATTCGACTACGAGCAGTACTTC. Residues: CATSDSRFDYEQYF.

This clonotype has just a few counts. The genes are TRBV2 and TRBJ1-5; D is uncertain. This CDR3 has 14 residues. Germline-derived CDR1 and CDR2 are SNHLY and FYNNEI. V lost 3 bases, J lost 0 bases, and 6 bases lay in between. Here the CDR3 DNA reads TGTGCCAGCAGTGACGAGTATAGCAATCAGCCCCAGCATTTT. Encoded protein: CASSDEYSNQPQHF.

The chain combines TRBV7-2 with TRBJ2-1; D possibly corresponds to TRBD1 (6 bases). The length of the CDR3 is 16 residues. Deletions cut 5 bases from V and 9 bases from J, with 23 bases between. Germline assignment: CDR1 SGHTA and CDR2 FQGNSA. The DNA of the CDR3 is TGTGCCAGCAGCCAACCCACAGGGCCCGGTGTAGGTGAGCAGTTCTTC. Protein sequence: CASSQPTGPGVGEQFF. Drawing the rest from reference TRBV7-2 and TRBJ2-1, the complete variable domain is GAGVSQSPSNKVTEKGKDVELRCDPISGHTALYWYRQSLGQGLEFLIYFQGNSAPDKSGLPSDRFSAERTGGSVSTLTIQRTQQEDSAVYLCASSQPTGPGVGEQFFGPGTRLTVL.

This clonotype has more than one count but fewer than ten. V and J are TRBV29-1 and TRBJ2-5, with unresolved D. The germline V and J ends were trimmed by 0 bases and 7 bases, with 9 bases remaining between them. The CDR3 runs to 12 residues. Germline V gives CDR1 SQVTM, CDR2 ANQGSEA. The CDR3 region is CSVEEGWGTQYF. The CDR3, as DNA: TGCAGCGTTGAAGAGGGATGGGGGACCCAGTACTTC.

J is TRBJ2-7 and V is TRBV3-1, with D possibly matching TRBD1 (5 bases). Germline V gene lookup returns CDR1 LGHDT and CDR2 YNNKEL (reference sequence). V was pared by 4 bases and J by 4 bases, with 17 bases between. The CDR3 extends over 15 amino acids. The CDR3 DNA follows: TGTGCCAGCAGCCTAACACATGGGGCGGATTACGAGCAGTACTTC. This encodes CASSLTHGADYEQYF.

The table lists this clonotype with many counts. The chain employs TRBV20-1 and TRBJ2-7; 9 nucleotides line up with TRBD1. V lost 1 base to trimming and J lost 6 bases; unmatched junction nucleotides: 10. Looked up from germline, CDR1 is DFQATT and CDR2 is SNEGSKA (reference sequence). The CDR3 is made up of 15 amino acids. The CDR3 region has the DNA TGCAGTGCTAGAGGATGGGACAGGGCGCAGGGCGAGCAGTACTTC. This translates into CSARGWDRAQGEQYF.

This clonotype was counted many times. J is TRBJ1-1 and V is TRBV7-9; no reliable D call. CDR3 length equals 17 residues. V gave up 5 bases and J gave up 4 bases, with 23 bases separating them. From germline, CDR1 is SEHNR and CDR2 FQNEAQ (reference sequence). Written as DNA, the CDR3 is TGTGCCAGCAGCCGAATCCGCACCCCTACGGTGGTCACTGAAGCTTTCTTT. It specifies CASSRIRTPTVVTEAFF.

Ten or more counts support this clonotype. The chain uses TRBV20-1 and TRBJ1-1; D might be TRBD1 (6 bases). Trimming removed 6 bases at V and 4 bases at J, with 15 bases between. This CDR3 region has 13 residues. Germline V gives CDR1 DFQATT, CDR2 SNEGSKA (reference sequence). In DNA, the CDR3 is TGCAGTGCACAGAGCGTGGACAGCACTGAAGCTTTCTTT. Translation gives CSAQSVDSTEAFF.

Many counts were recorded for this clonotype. The CDR3 coding sequence is TGCAGTGTGTCGCCCATAACCACCGGTCCAGGGACTAGCGCCAATGAGCAGTTCTTC. It translates to CSVSPITTGPGTSANEQFF. The chain joins TRBV20-1 to TRBJ2-1, with 10 bases matching TRBD2. V was clipped by 7 bases and J by 6 bases; unmatched bases: 24. Germline lookup yields CDR1 DFQATT and CDR2 SNEGSKA (reference sequence). The CDR3 length is 19 residues.

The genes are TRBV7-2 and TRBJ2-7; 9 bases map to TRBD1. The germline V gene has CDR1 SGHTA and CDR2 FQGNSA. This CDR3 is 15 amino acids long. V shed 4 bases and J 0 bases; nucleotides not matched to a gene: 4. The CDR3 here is CASSSDRGSSYEQYF. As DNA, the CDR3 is TGTGCCAGCAGCTCGGACAGGGGAAGCTCCTACGAGCAGTACTTC.

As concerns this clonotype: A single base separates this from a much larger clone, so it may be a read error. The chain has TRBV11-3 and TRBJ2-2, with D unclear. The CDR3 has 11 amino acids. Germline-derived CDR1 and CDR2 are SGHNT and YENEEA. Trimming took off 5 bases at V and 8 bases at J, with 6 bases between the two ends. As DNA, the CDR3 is TGTGCCAGCAGCCACCTTGGGGAGCTGTTTTTT. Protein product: CASSHLGELFF.